The 21 T cell receptor beta chains reported below all come from one sample, sequenced in a study of blood T cell repertoires in COVID-19. Sequencing was performed with immunoSEQ multiplex PCR; in TCRdb, only in-frame clones are kept and a portion is missing. Altogether under 95,000 clones are present, 79% being singletons, with the ten largest covering approximately 10%. The sample consisted of peripheral blood. These receptors were collected from a man aged 70-80 years with acute or convalescent COVID-19.

The J gene is TRBJ2-6, the V gene TRBV15; D unclear. The V end was cut by 4 bases, the J end by 2 bases, with 9 bases between. The length of the CDR3 is 15 residues. CDR1 is LNHNV and CDR2 is YYDKDF in the germline V gene (reference sequence). The CDR3: CATSNSRPGANVLTF. As DNA, the CDR3 is TGTGCCACCAGCAACAGTCGGCCTGGGGCCAACGTCCTGACTTTC.

In its sample, this clone was seen a few times. This rearrangement joins TRBV28 to TRBJ2-3, with D possibly TRBD2 on 5 matching bases. Germline CDR1 and CDR2: MDHEN and SYDVKM. V lost 2 bases and J 5 bases, leaving 17 bases between the germline ends. This CDR3 has 16 residues. CDR3 region: CASSLLAEPPIDTQYF. CDR3 nucleotide sequence: TGTGCCAGCAGTTTACTAGCCGAGCCGCCAATAGATACGCAGTATTTT.

This chain joins TRBV19 and TRBJ1-1; TRBD1 aligns across 12 bases. Germline trimming cut 8 bases from V and 3 bases from J; bases unmatched to any gene: 4. The CDR3 is 14 residues long. Germline V gene sequence: CDR1 LNHDA, CDR2 SQIVND (reference sequence). As DNA, the CDR3 is TGTGCCAGTGGGGACAGGGGGCGCGACACTGAAGCTTTCTTT. It translates to CASGDRGRDTEAFF.

This chain connects TRBV9 to TRBJ1-1; 9 bases align to TRBD1. J was trimmed by 5 bases and V by 0 bases; bases with no gene match: 5. Per the germline V gene, CDR1 is SGDLS and CDR2 is YYNGEE. The CDR3 contains 15 residues. CDR3 in amino acids: CASSVGDRAGTEAFF. The CDR3 nucleotides read TGTGCCAGCAGCGTAGGGGACAGGGCAGGGACTGAAGCTTTCTTT.

This chain uses TRBV7-2 with TRBJ2-4; D may be TRBD1 (5 bases). CDR3 length: 15 residues. In germline, CDR1 is SGHTA, CDR2 FQGNSA. V was pared by 0 bases and J by 13 bases, with 19 bases between. CDR3 loop: CASSLAPLGAGLQYF. Here the CDR3 DNA reads TGTGCCAGCAGCTTAGCGCCCCTAGGGGCAGGGCTACAGTACTTC.

This clone appeared a few times. V usage is TRBV6-1 and J usage is TRBJ1-1, with D unresolved. V was trimmed by 4 bases and J by 5 bases, leaving 17 bases between them. Germline CDR1 MNHNS, CDR2 SASEGT. This CDR3 comprises 15 residues. The chain's CDR3 is CASSAAPGGNTEAFF. The CDR3 DNA follows: TGTGCCAGCAGTGCAGCTCCGGGAGGGAATACTGAAGCTTTCTTT.

The chain links TRBV27 to TRBJ1-1; 8 bases are a match to TRBD1. Germline V lookup: CDR1 MNHEY, CDR2 SMNVEV (reference sequence). CDR3 length equals 17 residues. Germline trimming cut 4 bases from V and 2 bases from J; bases unmatched to any gene: 12. CDR3 loop: CASSSPLRTGRNTEAFF. In DNA form, the CDR3 reads TGTGCCAGCAGTTCACCTCTTAGGACAGGGCGTAACACTGAAGCTTTCTTT.

The genes are TRBV19 and TRBJ1-4; D remains ambiguous. Germline loops: CDR1 LNHDA, CDR2 SQIVND (reference sequence). The CDR3 contains 12 residues. V lost 8 bases, J lost 5 bases, and 9 bases lay in between. The CDR3: CASSAVNEKLFF. The CDR3 DNA follows: TGTGCCAGTTCCGCGGTCAATGAAAAACTGTTTTTT.

About this clone itself: One junction end does not reproduce the germline sequence, and a read error may be involved. The rearrangement uses TRBV5-1 and TRBJ1-6; D is unclear. The length of the CDR3 is 13 residues. Germline assignment: CDR1 SGHRS and CDR2 YFSETQ. CDR3 protein: CASSLLYSSPLHF. The CDR3 DNA is TGCGCCAGCAGCTTGCTCTATAGTTCACCCCTCCACTTT.

Comments on this clone: Other DNA sequences from this sample encode an identical CDR3 as well. The CDR3 DNA follows: TGCGCCAGCAGCTTGGACAGGGAGGGAGATACGCAGTATTTT. This encodes CASSLDREGDTQYF. V usage is TRBV5-1 and J usage is TRBJ2-3; D is possibly TRBD2 (7 bases). From germline, CDR1 is SGHRS and CDR2 YFSETQ. This CDR3 spans 14 amino acids. Trimming shortened V by 0 bases and J by 5 bases, and 10 bases separated the two germline ends.

The chain recombines TRBV3-1 (or the pseudogene TRBV3-2) with TRBJ2-5, with TRBD1 identical over 11 bases. V was pared by 4 bases and J by 0 bases, with 4 bases of the junction left unmatched. Germline assignment: CDR1 LGHDT and CDR2 YNNKEL (reference sequence). The CDR3 totals 16 residues. The CDR3: CASSLRDRGYQETQYF. DNA of the CDR3: TGTGCCAGCAGCCTCCGGGACAGGGGGTACCAAGAGACCCAGTACTTC.

This clone was seen once. V and J are TRBV7-9 and TRBJ1-2; D is unresolved. Trimming cost V 5 bases and J 6 bases, with 16 bases left between them. Germline V CDR1 and CDR2: SEHNR, FQNEAQ (reference sequence). The CDR3 is 14 residues long. In DNA form, the CDR3 reads TGTGCCAGCAGCCGAACGACTTTGATGGATGGCTACACCTTC. Amino acid sequence: CASSRTTLMDGYTF.

The chain has TRBV10-2 and TRBJ1-2; D might be TRBD1 (6 bases). Trimming removed 6 bases from V and 3 bases from J, with 14 bases in between. The germline V gene has CDR1 WSHSY and CDR2 SAAADI. The CDR3 runs to 14 residues. The CDR3 loop reads CASSVNRAHYGYTF. In nucleotides, the CDR3 is TGCGCCAGCAGCGTTAACAGGGCCCACTATGGCTACACCTTC.

The V call is TRBV7-3, the J call TRBJ2-2; 8 nucleotides line up with TRBD1. The germline CDR1 and CDR2 sequences are SGHTA and FQGTGA. The CDR3 has 14 residues. The V and J ends lost 7 bases and 6 bases, in that order; junction bases with no gene match: 7. The CDR3 spells CASKRTGRSGELFF. CDR3 coding DNA: TGTGCCAGCAAGAGGACAGGGAGGTCCGGGGAGCTGTTTTTT. The whole variable domain, filled in from reference TRBV7-3 and TRBJ2-2, reads GAGVSQTPSNKVTEKGKYVELRCDPISGHTALYWYRQSLGQGPEFLIYFQGTGAADDSGLPNDRFFAVRPEGSVSTLKIQRTERGDSAVYLCASKRTGRSGELFFGEGSRLTVL.

Here the CDR3 reads CASSPGGLPYEQYF. In DNA, the CDR3 is TGTGCCAGCAGCCCCGGCGGGTTACCCTACGAGCAGTACTTC. The genes are TRBV7-2 and TRBJ2-7, with a weak D call TRBD2 (5 bases). V lost 5 bases and J 2 bases, leaving 13 bases between the germline ends. The CDR3 sequence is 14 residues long. Looked up from germline, CDR1 is SGHTA and CDR2 is FQGNSA.

CDR3 coding DNA: TGTGCCAGCAGCTCAAAGCGGGGGTACCAAGAGACCCAGTACTTC. It is translated as CASSSKRGYQETQYF. This sequence joins TRBV5-4 and TRBJ2-5; 8 bases map to TRBD2. This CDR3 comprises 15 residues. Germline V gene data show CDR1 as SGHNT and CDR2 as YYREEE (reference sequence). V lost 3 bases and J lost 0; bases outside the gene matches: 4.

The genes are TRBV23-1 and TRBJ2-7, with a possible D match to TRBD2 (6 bases). TRBV23-1 is assigned to the ORF class and has an uncertain function. The CDR3 has 15 amino acids. V was trimmed by 0 bases and J by 6 bases, leaving 15 bases between them. The CDR3 is CASSQSVIGRGEQYV. The CDR3 nucleotides read TGCGCCAGCAGTCAATCGGTGATTGGGCGGGGCGAGCAGTACGTC.

The chain couples TRBV4-1 to TRBJ2-1; 12 nucleotides agree with TRBD2. With 2 bases clipped from V and 2 bases from J, the junction kept 1 base outside the gene matches. Germline CDR1 is MGHRA and CDR2 is YSYEKL. The length of the CDR3 is 16 residues. The CDR3 region has the DNA TGCGCCAGCAGCCAACTAGCGGGGGGGACCTACAATGAGCAGTTCTTC. Its protein product is CASSQLAGGTYNEQFF.

This sequence joins TRBV7-9 and TRBJ2-5, with 9 positions matching TRBD2. CDR3 length: 15 residues. The germline CDR1 and CDR2 sequences are SEHNR and FQNEAQ (reference sequence). Trimming removed 5 bases from V and 2 bases from J; junction bases left unmatched: 6. As DNA, the CDR3 is TGTGCCAGCAGCCCAATGCGGGGGGGGCAAGAGACCCAGTACTTC. Its protein is CASSPMRGGQETQYF.

This clone was observed a few times. The chain recombines TRBV7-9 with TRBJ1-2; 7 nucleotides match TRBD1. CDR1 is SEHNR, CDR2 FQNEAQ, per germline (reference sequence). The CDR3 runs to 14 residues. The V and J ends lost 1 base and 5 bases, in that order; junction bases with no gene match: 4. The CDR3 loop reads CASSLVGQPYGYTF. CDR3 coding DNA: TGTGCCAGCAGCTTAGTGGGACAGCCATATGGCTACACCTTC.

This clone appeared a few times. This rearrangement joins TRBV27 to TRBJ2-1; TRBD1 aligns across 11 bases. The CDR3 covers 14 residues. In germline, CDR1 is MNHEY, CDR2 SMNVEV (reference sequence). V was pared by 8 bases and J by 6 bases, with 6 bases of the junction left unmatched. The CDR3 is CASSSGTGGNEQFF. The CDR3 nucleotides read TGTGCCAGCTCCTCCGGGACAGGGGGCAATGAGCAGTTCTTC.